The subject of this entry is one T cell receptor beta chain. This record belongs to a study of T cells after yellow fever vaccination. TCRdb analysed the 5' RACE reads with MiXCR anew, one entry per CDR3 protein. This sample has roughly 160,000 distinct CDR3 sequences, with approximately 10% found just once. Germline V CDR1 and CDR2: SGDLS, YYNGEE. This CDR3 has 15 residues. With 0 bases removed from V and 5 bases from J, the gap between germline ends came to 14 bases. The chain employs TRBV9 and TRBJ1-1; D gene unclear. The sequencing used CD8+ T cells sorted from PBMCs, collected 45 days after the yellow fever booster vaccination. The TCR was taken from a man aged 18 to 30 who received the YFV17D yellow fever vaccine. The DNA of the CDR3 is TGTGCCAGCAGCGTAGACTCTGGGGTTGGGACTGAAGCTTTCTTT. Encoded protein: CASSVDSGVGTEAFF. Using reference TRBV9 and TRBJ1-1 for the parts outside the CDR3, the full variable domain is DSGVTQTPKHLITATGQRVTLRCSPRSGDLSVYWYQQSLDQGLQFLIQYYNGEERAKGNILERFSAQQFPDLHSELNLSSLELGDSALYFCASSVDSGVGTEAFFGQGTRLTVV.